Shown below are 17 T cell receptor beta chains from a single sample sequenced in a study of Ad26.COV2.S vaccination and SARS-CoV-2 variants. Method: immunoSEQ multiplex PCR; TCRdb's copy keeps in-frame clones and lacks some. The sample has 300,000 to 450,000 clones, about 85% seen once. The treatment here: roughly 20 received Ad26.COV2.S at low or high dose, single or two shots; about five received placebo; per-sample allocation not given. Samples were taken on day 63 after the first vaccine or placebo injection. This specimen was peripheral blood, taken in a trial of Ad26.COV2.S vaccine versus placebo. These receptors came from a person aged 18 to 65 who received the Ad26.COV2.S COVID-19 vaccine or a placebo.

J is TRBJ2-6 and V is TRBV7-8, with D perhaps matching TRBD1 (6 bases). The length of the CDR3 is 15 residues. Germline CDR1 reads SGHVS; CDR2 reads FQNEAQ. V gave up 5 bases and J gave up 0 bases, with 8 bases separating them. CDR3 sequence reads: CASSRGGSGANVLTF. The DNA of the CDR3 is TGTGCCAGCAGCCGAGGGGGCTCTGGGGCCAACGTCCTGACTTTC.

The V and J genes are TRBV7-2 and TRBJ1-1; D uncertain. Looked up from germline, CDR1 is SGHTA and CDR2 is FQGNSA. The V end lost 1 base, the J end lost 7 bases, and 19 bases lay between the germline ends. This CDR3 has 16 residues. CDR3 bases: TGTGCCAGCAGCTTAGTTAGCCCCCCCCCACACGGTGAAGCTTTCTTT. Amino acids: CASSLVSPPPHGEAFF.

This chain links TRBV10-3 with TRBJ1-6; D possibly corresponds to TRBD1 (5 bases). The V gene lost 11 bases and the J gene lost 3 bases, with 11 bases spanning the gap. Looked up from germline, CDR1 is ENHRY and CDR2 is SYGVKD. The CDR3 contains 13 residues. The CDR3 DNA is TGTGCCCATTCCGGGGGCTATAATTCACCCCTCCACTTT. Amino acid sequence: CAHSGGYNSPLHF.

CDR3 DNA: TGCGCCAGCAGCTTTGGGATAGGATACACAGATACGCAGTATTTT. This codes for CASSFGIGYTDTQYF. The V gene is TRBV5-1, the J gene TRBJ2-3; D not certain. V was pared by 2 bases and J by 2 bases, with 12 bases between. The V gene's germline CDR1 is SGHRS and CDR2 YFSETQ. The CDR3 consists of 15 residues. The variable domain in full, with the rest retrieved from reference TRBV5-1 and TRBJ2-3, is KAGVTQTPRYLIKTRGQQVTLSCSPISGHRSVSWYQQTPGQGLQFLFEYFSETQRNKGNFPGRFSGRQFSNSRSEMNVSTLELGDSALYLCASSFGIGYTDTQYFGPGTRLTVL.

This clone was observed once. CDR3 amino acids: CASSLRGGPPTDTQYF. The DNA of the CDR3 is TGTGCCAGCAGCTTGAGGGGGGGGCCCCCCACAGATACGCAGTATTTT. V gene TRBV7-2 combines with J gene TRBJ2-3; possibly TRBD2 for D (7 bases). The V gene lost 3 bases and the J gene lost 2 bases, with 15 bases spanning the gap. The length of the CDR3 is 16 residues. The germline V gene has CDR1 SGHTA and CDR2 FQGNSA.

As concerns this clone: The same CDR3 can be traced to other DNA sequences in this sample. The gene calls are TRBV24-1 and TRBJ2-1; no reliable D call. The V end was cut by 2 bases, the J end by 5 bases, with 0 bases between. The V gene's germline CDR1 is KGHDR and CDR2 SFDVKD. The CDR3 is 11 residues long. The CDR3 protein is CATSDYNEQFF. DNA for the CDR3: TGTGCCACCAGTGATTACAATGAGCAGTTCTTC.

The chain has TRBV6-2 or TRBV6-3 and TRBJ2-2, with 7 bases identical to TRBD2. This CDR3 comprises 15 residues. CDR1 is MNHEY, CDR2 SVGEGT, per germline. V gave up 2 bases and J gave up 3 bases; unmatched junction bases: 3. The DNA of the CDR3 is TGTGCCAGCAGTTACGCGGGAGCCGACACCGGGGAGCTGTTTTTT. This gives the protein CASSYAGADTGELFF.

The chain links TRBV19 to TRBJ1-5; D is possibly TRBD1 (6 bases). V lost 4 bases, J lost 4 bases, and 14 bases lay in between. This CDR3 is built from 15 residues. From germline, CDR1 is LNHDA and CDR2 SQIVND (reference sequence). The CDR3 loop reads CASSTPRGFNQPQHF. The CDR3 DNA reads TGTGCCAGTAGTACCCCAAGGGGGTTTAATCAGCCCCAGCATTTT.

In this sample, this clone turned up a few times. V is TRBV30 and J is TRBJ2-7; TRBD1 matches at 12 bases. In germline, CDR1 is GTSNPN, CDR2 SVGIG (reference sequence). The length of the CDR3 is 12 residues. Germline trimming cut 5 bases from V and 12 bases from J; bases unmatched to any gene: 8. CDR3 in amino acids: CAWGTGGFHLYF. The CDR3 coding sequence is TGTGCCTGGGGGACAGGGGGCTTTCATCTGTACTTC.

The genes are TRBV5-1 and TRBJ2-5; 10 nucleotides line up with TRBD2. The CDR3 totals 14 residues. V gave up 3 bases and J gave up 5 bases; unmatched junction bases: 4. Per germline, CDR1 SGHRS and CDR2 YFSETQ. The CDR3 DNA is TGCGCCAGCAGCTGGTTGACTAGCGGGGAGACCCAGTACTTC. Translating it yields CASSWLTSGETQYF.

The chain links TRBV27 to TRBJ1-1; 7 positions match TRBD1. This CDR3 spans 15 amino acids. The germline CDR1 and CDR2 sequences are MNHEY and SMNVEV (reference sequence). V lost 6 bases, J lost 6 bases, and 13 bases stayed unmatched. CDR3 in DNA: TGTGCCAGCAGAACGGGACAGACCAAAATTTCTGAAGCTTTCTTT. Translated: CASRTGQTKISEAFF.

The chain combines TRBV7-2 with TRBJ1-5; TRBD1 matches 9 bases. The CDR3 runs to 15 residues. Germline V gives CDR1 SGHTA, CDR2 FQGNSA. The ends lost 5 bases at V and 2 bases at J; junction bases unmatched: 4. The CDR3 spells CASSRTGDGNQPQHF. In DNA form, the CDR3 reads TGTGCCAGCAGCCGGACAGGGGATGGCAATCAGCCCCAGCATTTT.

The J gene is TRBJ2-2, the V gene TRBV6-6; 8 nucleotides agree with TRBD2. In germline, CDR1 is MNHNY, CDR2 SVGAGI (reference sequence). J was trimmed by 3 bases and V by 11 bases; bases with no gene match: 11. This CDR3 is 15 amino acids long. The CDR3 DNA follows: TGTGCCGGGTCTGGCGGGGGGTACCACACCGGGGAGCTGTTTTTT. This encodes CAGSGGGYHTGELFF.

V usage is TRBV30 and J usage is TRBJ2-7, with D maybe TRBD2 (5 bases). The V gene's germline CDR1 is GTSNPN and CDR2 SVGIG (reference sequence). The CDR3 spans 13 residues. The V gene lost 5 bases and the J gene lost 1 base, with 12 bases spanning the gap. The CDR3 protein is CAWAGEGSYEQYF. CDR3 bases: TGTGCCTGGGCCGGGGAAGGTTCCTACGAGCAGTACTTC.

The rearrangement uses TRBV6-1 and TRBJ2-2, with 7 bases matching TRBD2. V shed 0 bases and J 7 bases; nucleotides not matched to a gene: 11. The CDR3 sequence is 17 residues long. Germline CDR1 and CDR2: MNHNS and SASEGT. CDR3 residues: CASSEALQREVFGELFF. For the CDR3, the DNA is TGTGCCAGCAGTGAAGCTCTCCAGCGGGAAGTTTTCGGGGAGCTGTTTTTT.

The chain couples TRBV9 to TRBJ2-1, with 7 bases fitting TRBD2. The CDR3 sequence is 16 residues long. The ends lost 2 bases at V and 2 bases at J; junction bases unmatched: 7. Looked up from germline, CDR1 is SGDLS and CDR2 is YYNGEE. The CDR3 loop is CASSVQAGFTYNEQFF. DNA for the CDR3: TGTGCCAGCAGCGTGCAAGCGGGATTCACCTACAATGAGCAGTTCTTC. Supplemented by reference TRBV9 and TRBJ2-1, the full variable domain reads DSGVTQTPKHLITATGQRVTLRCSPRSGDLSVYWYQQSLDQGLQFLIQYYNGEERAKGNILERFSAQQFPDLHSELNLSSLELGDSALYFCASSVQAGFTYNEQFFGPGTRLTVL.

The J gene is TRBJ2-7, the V gene TRBV7-2, with D unresolved. The CDR3 sequence is 15 residues long. Between the trimmed V and J ends, which lost 0 bases and 4 bases, there was a span of 13 bases. In germline, CDR1 is SGHTA, CDR2 FQGNSA. The CDR3 sequence: CASSLAAPGPYEQYF. The CDR3 bases are TGTGCCAGCAGCTTAGCGGCCCCCGGCCCGTACGAGCAGTACTTC.